Listed below are T cell receptor beta chains from one sample, sequenced in a study of radiotherapy plus CTLA-4 blockade in lung cancer. The assay was immunoSEQ multiplex PCR, and TCRdb's table has in-frame clones only and misses some. The sample holds 120,000 or so clones, 85% to 90% seen once. The sequencing here drew on peripheral blood, taken from a patient treated with radiotherapy plus ipilimumab. These receptors came from a human donor with non-small cell lung cancer that progressed on radiotherapy plus ipilimumab. Both conserved end residues are part of each CDR3. A D gene is named only where the DNA matches it firmly. Only some rows state a clone size, as once, few, many or a class for expanded clones.

v_call: TRBV7-9
clone_size: few
j_call: TRBJ2-7
d_call: NA
cdr3_nt: TGTGCCAGCAGCTCAAGGGGTAACCCCTACGAGCAGTACTTC
cdr3_aa: CASSSRGNPYEQYF

v_call: TRBV6-1
clone_size: NA
j_call: TRBJ1-2
d_call: NA
cdr3_nt: TGTGCCAGCTGGGACGGGGGCTACACCTTC
cdr3_aa: CASWDGGYTF

v_call: TRBV18
clone_size: NA
j_call: TRBJ1-2
d_call: NA
cdr3_nt: TGTGCCAGCTCACCACAACTAGACAGGTTCGGCTATGGCTACACCTTC
cdr3_aa: CASSPQLDRFGYGYTF

v_call: TRBV5-1
clone_size: NA
j_call: TRBJ1-3
d_call: NA
cdr3_nt: TGCGCCAGCAGCTTGGATGGGGGTGGAAACACCATATATTTT
cdr3_aa: CASSLDGGGNTIYF

v_call: TRBV20-1
clone_size: NA
j_call: TRBJ1-1
d_call: NA
cdr3_nt: TGCAGTGCTAGTTTTAACACTGAAGCTTTCTTT
cdr3_aa: CSASFNTEAFF

v_call: TRBV6-5
clone_size: NA
j_call: TRBJ2-3
d_call: NA
cdr3_nt: TGTGCCAGCAGTTATGGCCCACTCACAGATACGCAGTATTTT
cdr3_aa: CASSYGPLTDTQYF

v_call: TRBV5-1
clone_size: NA
j_call: TRBJ1-1
d_call: NA
cdr3_nt: TGCGCCAGCAGCTTGGAAGGGCAGGAAGCTTTCTTT
cdr3_aa: CASSLEGQEAFF

v_call: TRBV7-2
clone_size: NA
j_call: TRBJ1-1
d_call: NA
cdr3_nt: TGTGCCAGCAGCTTAGAGGGCAGGTTATTCCCGTTT
cdr3_aa: CASSLEGRLFPF

v_call: TRBV14
clone_size: NA
j_call: TRBJ2-5
d_call: NA
cdr3_nt: TGTGCCAGCAGCCGCGGACAGATCCAAGAGACCCAGTACTTC
cdr3_aa: CASSRGQIQETQYF

v_call: TRBV4-1
clone_size: NA
j_call: TRBJ2-3
d_call: NA
cdr3_nt: TGCGCCAGCAGCCAAGGCCCAGCAGATACGCAGTATTTT
cdr3_aa: CASSQGPADTQYF

v_call: TRBV7-9
clone_size: NA
j_call: TRBJ1-1
d_call: NA
cdr3_nt: TGTGCCAGCAGCCCTCCCTTAGCTGAAGCTTTCTTT
cdr3_aa: CASSPPLAEAFF

v_call: TRBV7-2
clone_size: NA
j_call: TRBJ1-5
d_call: NA
cdr3_nt: TGTGCCAGCAGCTTAGGGCCCCTTAATCAGCCCCAGCATTTT
cdr3_aa: CASSLGPLNQPQHF

v_call: TRBV30
clone_size: NA
j_call: TRBJ1-3
d_call: NA
cdr3_nt: TGTGCCTGGGAAAGGGGAAACACCATATATTTT
cdr3_aa: CAWERGNTIYF

v_call: TRBV23-1
clone_size: NA
j_call: TRBJ2-1
d_call: TRBD2
cdr3_nt: TGCGCCAGCAGTAGACTAGCTAGTGGCTCCAATGAGCAGTTCTTC
cdr3_aa: CASSRLASGSNEQFF

v_call: TRBV19
clone_size: NA
j_call: TRBJ2-3
d_call: TRBD2
cdr3_nt: TGTGCCAGTTGTTGCGTAGCGGGAGTTACAGATACGCAGTATTTT
cdr3_aa: CASCCVAGVTDTQYF

v_call: TRBV9
clone_size: NA
j_call: TRBJ2-3
d_call: NA
cdr3_nt: TGTGCCAGCAGCGTTGGTAGCTTGGATACGCAGTATTTT
cdr3_aa: CASSVGSLDTQYF

v_call: TRBV9
clone_size: NA
j_call: TRBJ2-1
d_call: TRBD2
cdr3_nt: TGTGCCAGCAGCGTAGAGGGCGGGAGGGCCGGTGATGAGCAGTTCTTC
cdr3_aa: CASSVEGGRAGDEQFF

v_call: TRBV10-3
clone_size: NA
j_call: TRBJ2-2
d_call: TRBD2
cdr3_nt: TGTGCCATCAGTGAGTCAGGACTAGGCTCCGGGGAGCTGTTTTTT
cdr3_aa: CAISESGLGSGELFF

v_call: TRBV30
clone_size: NA
j_call: TRBJ2-5
d_call: NA
cdr3_nt: TGTGCCTGGAGTGAGGCCCTAGGGGGGGAGACCCAGTACTTC
cdr3_aa: CAWSEALGGETQYF

v_call: TRBV5-1
clone_size: NA
j_call: TRBJ1-3
d_call: NA
cdr3_nt: TGCGCCAGCAGCGATATGGCGACAGGCGTAATCTCTGGAAACACCATATATTTT
cdr3_aa: CASSDMATGVISGNTIYF

v_call: TRBV27
clone_size: NA
j_call: TRBJ1-5
d_call: TRBD1
cdr3_nt: TGTGCCAGCAGTTATGGGGGACAGGGCGGGGGTCAGCCCCAGCATTTT
cdr3_aa: CASSYGGQGGGQPQHF

v_call: TRBV12-5
clone_size: NA
j_call: TRBJ1-5
d_call: NA
cdr3_nt: TGTGCTAGTGGTTTGGGGAGCGGGCAGCCCCAGCATTTT
cdr3_aa: CASGLGSGQPQHF